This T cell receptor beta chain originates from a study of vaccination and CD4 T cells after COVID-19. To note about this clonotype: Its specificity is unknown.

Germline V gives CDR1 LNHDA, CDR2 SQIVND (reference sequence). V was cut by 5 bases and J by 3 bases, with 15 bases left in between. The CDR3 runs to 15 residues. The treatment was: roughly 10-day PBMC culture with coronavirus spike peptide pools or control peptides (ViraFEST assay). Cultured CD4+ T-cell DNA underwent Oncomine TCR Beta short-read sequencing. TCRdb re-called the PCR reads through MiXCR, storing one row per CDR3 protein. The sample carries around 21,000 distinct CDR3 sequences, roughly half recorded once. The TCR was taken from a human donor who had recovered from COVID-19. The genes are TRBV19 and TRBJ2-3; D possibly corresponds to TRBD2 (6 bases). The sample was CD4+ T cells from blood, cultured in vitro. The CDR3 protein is CASSSGGKLTDTQYF. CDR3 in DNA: TGTGCCAGTAGTTCTGGGGGGAAGTTAACAGATACGCAGTATTTT.